The 26 T cell receptor beta chains below were found in one sample sequenced in a study of shared clonotypes between healthy human individuals. The data were produced by immunoSEQ multiplex PCR, yet TCRdb's version contains in-frame clones alone and is incomplete. This table has over a million clones, roughly 96% appearing once. Sequenced input: naive CD4+ T cells sorted from blood. As to subset: CD45RA+ positively selected. The source is a man younger than 45 in good health.

The chain couples TRBV18 to TRBJ2-1; 10 bases map to TRBD1. J gave up 8 bases and V 6 bases, and 10 bases lay outside the gene matches. The CDR3 covers 15 residues. Germline V lookup: CDR1 KGHSH, CDR2 LQKENI. DNA of the CDR3: TGTGCCAGCTCCCCCCGGGACAGGGGTATCTATGAGCAGTTCTTC. Its translation is CASSPRDRGIYEQFF.

The rearrangement uses TRBV18 and TRBJ2-2, with TRBD2 matching 8 bases. The germline V gene encodes CDR1 KGHSH and CDR2 LQKENI. V shed 6 bases, J shed 0 bases, and the junction held 6 bases outside the gene matches. The CDR3 contains 16 residues. The DNA of the CDR3 is TGTGCCAGCTCCCCTGTAGCGGGGACGAACACCGGGGAGCTGTTTTTT. This gives the protein CASSPVAGTNTGELFF.

This chain links TRBV12-2 with TRBJ1-2; the DNA was not used to check the table's D call, TRBD1. TRBV12-2 is a documented pseudogene. This CDR3 spans 19 amino acids. DNA for the CDR3: TGTGCAAGTCGCTTAGGTAGTCACGCTTACCGGGACAGGGGGCCTGGCTACACCTTC. Its protein product is CASRLGSHAYRDRGPGYTF.

The chain combines TRBV28 with TRBJ2-3; 8 nucleotides align to TRBD2. The CDR3 sequence is 15 residues long. Germline V lookup: CDR1 MDHEN, CDR2 SYDVKM. The V segment lost 6 bases and the J segment 5 bases; nucleotides outside the gene matches: 10. CDR3 in DNA: TGTGCCAGCAGACACGGGAGGGCGGTCGGAGATACGCAGTATTTT. Its translation: CASRHGRAVGDTQYF.

The J gene is TRBJ1-2, the V gene TRBV5-1; 8 nucleotides line up with TRBD1. Trimming cost V 4 bases and J 3 bases; bases outside gene matches: 2. CDR1 SGHRS and CDR2 YFSETQ come from the germline V gene. The CDR3 loop spans 13 amino acids. The DNA of the CDR3 is TGCGCCAGCAGCCAGGACAGGGACTATGGCTACACCTTC. Translating it yields CASSQDRDYGYTF.

The V call is TRBV25-1, the J call TRBJ2-1; 14 nucleotides line up with TRBD2. Germline CDR1 reads MGHDK; CDR2 reads SYGVNS. Losses at the gene ends were 2 bases for V and 6 bases for J; bases not matched to a gene: 0. This CDR3 contains 15 residues. CDR3 protein: CASSEGLAGGNEQFF. The DNA of the CDR3 is TGTGCCAGCAGTGAAGGACTAGCGGGAGGCAATGAGCAGTTCTTC.

This rearrangement joins TRBV10-3 to TRBJ1-5; D remains unclear. The CDR3 loop spans 14 amino acids. Trimming removed 4 bases at V and 0 bases at J, with 7 bases between. CDR1 and CDR2 from the germline V gene are ENHRY and SYGVKD. In DNA form, the CDR3 reads TGTGCCATCAGTGCAGAGTATAGCAATCAGCCCCAGCATTTT. It encodes CAISAEYSNQPQHF.

The chain is built from TRBV7-6 and TRBJ2-1; 12 bases map to TRBD2. Unmatched junction bases numbered 6, after V lost 2 bases and J lost 10 bases. The CDR3 length is 15 residues. CDR1 is SGHVS, CDR2 FNYEAQ, per germline. The CDR3: CASSLMASGGVEQFF. In DNA, the CDR3 is TGTGCCAGCAGCTTAATGGCTAGCGGGGGGGTGGAGCAGTTCTTC.

The rearrangement uses TRBV7-9 and TRBJ2-6; no firm D call. CDR1 is SEHNR, CDR2 FQNEAQ, per germline (reference sequence). CDR3 length: 14 amino acids. Trimming shortened V by 5 bases and J by 4 bases, and 9 bases separated the two germline ends. As DNA, the CDR3 is TGTGCCAGCAGCCCAACTTCCGGGGCCAACGTCCTGACTTTC. It encodes CASSPTSGANVLTF.

The chain joins TRBV27 to TRBJ2-1, with a possible D match to TRBD1 (5 bases). The CDR3 is 17 residues long. Germline assignment: CDR1 MNHEY and CDR2 SMNVEV (reference sequence). V lost 0 bases to trimming and J lost 2 bases, with 14 bases between them. The CDR3 region has the DNA TGTGCCAGCAGTTTATCGGGGCGCCAGGTCACCTACAATGAGCAGTTCTTC. Its protein product is CASSLSGRQVTYNEQFF.

The chain uses TRBV6-4 and TRBJ2-7; D unclear. The V gene's germline CDR1 is MRHNA and CDR2 SNTAGT. V was shortened by 2 bases and J by 4 bases, with 3 bases between the two germline ends. The CDR3 length is 11 residues. The CDR3 sequence is CASSDTYEQYF. The CDR3 DNA sequence: TGTGCCAGCAGTGACACATACGAGCAGTACTTC.

CDR3 region: CASSLALRNTEAFF. The CDR3 DNA reads as TGTGCCAGCAGTTTAGCCCTCCGGAACACTGAAGCTTTCTTT. The V and J genes are TRBV27 and TRBJ1-1; unclear D gene. The germline V and J ends were trimmed by 2 bases and 1 base, with 8 bases remaining between them. The germline gives CDR1 MNHEY, CDR2 SMNVEV (reference sequence). The CDR3 loop spans 14 amino acids.

This chain links TRBV7-8 with TRBJ2-7; weak D call: TRBD1 (6 bases). Trimming left V 1 base short and J 5 bases short, with 15 bases between. Per the germline V gene, CDR1 is SGHVS and CDR2 is FQNEAQ. This CDR3 is built from 15 residues. The CDR3 DNA reads TGTGCCAGCAGCTTAGGGGCTGACAGGTCCCACGAGCAGTACTTC. It translates to CASSLGADRSHEQYF.

The chain employs TRBV6-5 and TRBJ1-4; D gene uncertain. The length of the CDR3 is 15 residues. CDR1 is MNHEY, CDR2 SVGAGI, per germline. Trimming shortened V by 7 bases and J by 3 bases, and 15 bases separated the two germline ends. The CDR3 protein is CASTTRWDSNEKLFF. The DNA for the CDR3 is TGTGCCAGCACCACCCGCTGGGATTCTAATGAAAAACTGTTTTTT.

This chain uses TRBV5-1 with TRBJ2-1, with TRBD1 matching 11 bases. Germline loops: CDR1 SGHRS, CDR2 YFSETQ. This CDR3 is 14 amino acids long. V shed 5 bases and J 6 bases; nucleotides not matched to a gene: 4. The CDR3 bases are TGCGCCAGCAGGATAGGGACAGGGGGCAATGAGCAGTTCTTC. Protein sequence: CASRIGTGGNEQFF.

A single count supports this clone. The gene calls are TRBV5-1 and TRBJ2-3; either TRBD1 or TRBD2 may supply D (5 bases each). V was cut by 0 bases and J by 5 bases, with 7 bases left in between. This CDR3 has 13 amino acids. The germline gives CDR1 SGHRS, CDR2 YFSETQ. The CDR3 spells CASSLDGGDTQYF. The CDR3 coding sequence is TGCGCCAGCAGCTTGGATGGGGGAGATACGCAGTATTTT.

The rearrangement uses TRBV9 and TRBJ1-2; D uncertain. Germline V gene data show CDR1 as SGDLS and CDR2 as YYNGEE. Trimming left V 0 bases short and J 5 bases short, with 14 bases between. There are 15 residues in the CDR3. The CDR3 nucleotides are TGTGCCAGCAGCGTAGCAACAGTCGGCCCTTATGGCTACACCTTC. Residues: CASSVATVGPYGYTF.

The chain is built from TRBV28 and TRBJ2-2; D unresolved. Germline-derived CDR1 and CDR2 are MDHEN and SYDVKM. With 4 bases removed from V and 1 base from J, the gap between germline ends came to 10 bases. This CDR3 has 15 amino acids. As DNA, the CDR3 is TGTGCCAGCAGTTCATGGAGAGGGAACACCGGGGAGCTGTTTTTT. This sequence encodes CASSSWRGNTGELFF. Combining the CDR3 with reference TRBV28 and TRBJ2-2 gives the whole variable domain DVKVTQSSRYLVKRTGEKVFLECVQDMDHENMFWYRQDPGLGLRLIYFSYDVKMKEKGDIPEGYSVSREKKERFSLILESASTNQTSMYLCASSSWRGNTGELFFGEGSRLTVL.

V gene TRBV7-9 combines with J gene TRBJ1-1, with a weak D call TRBD1 (5 bases). Germline loops: CDR1 SEHNR, CDR2 FQNEAQ (reference sequence). CDR3 size: 12 residues. Trimming stripped 5 bases from V and 6 bases from J, with 10 bases between. The CDR3 bases are TGTGCCAGCAGCCAGAGAGGGGCTGAAGCTTTCTTT. Residues: CASSQRGAEAFF.

The V call is TRBV27, the J call TRBJ2-1, with D perhaps being TRBD1 or TRBD2 (5 bases each). The germline V gene encodes CDR1 MNHEY and CDR2 SMNVEV (reference sequence). This CDR3 has 17 amino acids. Trimming took 7 bases from V and 3 from J, leaving 22 bases between them. CDR3 in amino acids: CASNNSPPGPLYNEQFF. CDR3 DNA: TGTGCCAGCAACAACTCACCTCCGGGACCCCTCTACAATGAGCAGTTCTTC.

The chain recombines TRBV11-2 with TRBJ2-7; TRBD2 is a possible D gene (6 bases). Per the germline V gene, CDR1 is SGHAT and CDR2 is FQNNGV. V was trimmed by 5 bases and J by 5 bases, leaving 19 bases between them. The CDR3 extends over 15 amino acids. CDR3 protein: CASSRRGYGGDEQYF. CDR3 bases: TGTGCCAGCAGCCGCCGGGGGTACGGCGGGGACGAGCAGTACTTC.

The CDR3 DNA reads as TGCAGCGTTGGCAAAGGAGAAGAGACCCAGTACTTC. Its protein is CSVGKGEETQYF. The chain couples TRBV29-1 to TRBJ2-5; D call uncertain. The CDR3 contains 12 residues. Germline CDR1 is SQVTM and CDR2 is ANQGSEA. V gave up 4 bases and J gave up 3 bases, with 9 bases separating them.

V is TRBV5-1 and J is TRBJ2-5; D not resolved. The CDR3 spans 15 residues. V dropped 0 bases and J dropped 2 bases, with 11 bases sitting between them. CDR1 and CDR2 (germline): SGHRS, YFSETQ. The CDR3 DNA reads TGCGCCAGCAGCTTGGGGCAGGTGCCTCAAGAGACCCAGTACTTC. It is translated as CASSLGQVPQETQYF.

V usage is TRBV5-1 and J usage is TRBJ2-7; D may match TRBD1 or TRBD2 (5 bases each). The germline V and J ends were trimmed by 3 bases and 4 bases, with 17 bases remaining between them. Per germline, CDR1 SGHRS and CDR2 YFSETQ. The length of the CDR3 is 15 residues. This chain's CDR3 is CASSSGRDGLYEQYF. Written as DNA, the CDR3 is TGCGCCAGCAGCTCCGGACGGGACGGGCTTTACGAGCAGTACTTC.

The chain recombines TRBV5-6 with TRBJ1-1; a weak D match, TRBD1 (5 bases). V lost 4 bases and J lost 8, with 15 bases in between. The CDR3 contains 13 residues. From germline, CDR1 is SGHDT and CDR2 YYEEEE. CDR3 in amino acids: CASSVYGAPEAFF. CDR3 in DNA: TGTGCCAGCAGCGTATACGGGGCACCGGAAGCTTTCTTT.

The chain couples TRBV29-1 to TRBJ1-1, with a tentative D call TRBD1 (5 bases). Looked up from germline, CDR1 is SQVTM and CDR2 is ANQGSEA. The V and J ends lost 5 bases and 1 base respectively, with 11 bases between them. This CDR3 has 13 residues. The CDR3 spells CSVSGVSNTEAFF. Written as DNA, the CDR3 is TGCAGCGTTTCGGGGGTTTCGAACACTGAAGCTTTCTTT.